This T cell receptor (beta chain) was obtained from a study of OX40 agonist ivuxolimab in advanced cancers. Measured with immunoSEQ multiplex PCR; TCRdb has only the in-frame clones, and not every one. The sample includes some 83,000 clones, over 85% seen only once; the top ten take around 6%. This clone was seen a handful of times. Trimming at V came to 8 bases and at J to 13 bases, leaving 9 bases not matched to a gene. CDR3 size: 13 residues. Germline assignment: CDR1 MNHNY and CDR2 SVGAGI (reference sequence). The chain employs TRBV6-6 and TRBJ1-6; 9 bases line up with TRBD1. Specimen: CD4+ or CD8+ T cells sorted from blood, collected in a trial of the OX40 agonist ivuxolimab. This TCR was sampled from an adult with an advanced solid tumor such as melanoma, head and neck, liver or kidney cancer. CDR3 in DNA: TGTGCCAGCGACACAGGGGGCGTTTACCCCCTCCACTTT. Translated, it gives CASDTGGVYPLHF.